The 25 T cell receptor beta chains in this list originate from one sample, sequenced in a study of blood T cell repertoires in COVID-19. Sequenced by immunoSEQ multiplex PCR; TCRdb stores in-frame clones only, minus some. The sample includes some 44,000 clones, approximately 90% of them seen just once. Sample: peripheral blood. These TCRs come from a man in his 60s with active COVID-19.

This chain uses TRBV6-2 or TRBV6-3 with TRBJ1-5; D is unclear. The V end lost 2 bases, the J end lost 6 bases, and 5 bases lay between the germline ends. Germline V lookup: CDR1 MNHEY, CDR2 SVGEGT. The CDR3 sequence is 12 residues long. CDR3 in DNA: TGTGCCAGCAGTTACGCGGTTCAGCCCCAGCATTTT. Translating gives CASSYAVQPQHF.

This chain uses TRBV3-1 (or the pseudogene TRBV3-2) with TRBJ2-7, with 10 bases aligning to TRBD2. This CDR3 region has 17 residues. V lost 2 bases and J lost 4; bases outside the gene matches: 11. Germline V lookup: CDR1 LGHDT, CDR2 YNNKEL (reference sequence). The CDR3 loop reads CASSQFIPTSGSYEQYF. CDR3 nucleotides: TGTGCCAGCAGCCAATTTATCCCGACTAGCGGGTCGTACGAGCAGTACTTC.

The chain carries TRBV30 and TRBJ1-4; D is possibly TRBD1 (5 bases). The CDR3 is 13 amino acids. Germline lookup yields CDR1 GTSNPN and CDR2 SVGIG (reference sequence). Between the trimmed V and J ends, which lost 7 bases and 8 bases, there was a span of 17 bases. CDR3 coding DNA: TGTGCCTATTCGGGGGACCCTAGGGAAAAACTGTTTTTT. This sequence encodes CAYSGDPREKLFF.

The V call is TRBV9, the J call TRBJ1-2; D might be TRBD1 (5 bases). This CDR3 contains 16 residues. V dropped 1 base and J dropped 0 bases, with 13 bases sitting between them. Germline V gives CDR1 SGDLS, CDR2 YYNGEE. The chain's CDR3 is CASSVYGAATNYGYTF. The CDR3 nucleotides read TGTGCCAGCAGCGTATATGGGGCAGCAACTAACTATGGCTACACCTTC.

The gene calls are TRBV4-1 and TRBJ2-3; no definite D call. The germline V gene has CDR1 MGHRA and CDR2 YSYEKL. This CDR3 has 16 amino acids. V shed 0 bases and J shed 8 bases, with 18 bases lying between them. The DNA of the CDR3 is TGCGCCAGCAGCCAAGAACCTGATCCCTCGCTGAGTACGCAGTATTTT. It yields the protein CASSQEPDPSLSTQYF.

The chain has TRBV6-5 and TRBJ2-7; perhaps TRBD1 as D (5 bases). Germline V gene lookup returns CDR1 MNHEY and CDR2 SVGAGI. The CDR3 spans 13 residues. V was cut by 7 bases and J by 7 bases, with 17 bases left in between. CDR3 amino acids: CASKGRPTLEQYF. In DNA form, the CDR3 reads TGTGCCAGCAAGGGGCGTCCAACGCTTGAGCAGTACTTC.

Concerning this clone itself: Other DNA sequences in the sample encode the same CDR3. In nucleotides, the CDR3 is TGCGCCAGCAGCTTGGTAACAGGGGGGACGTCTAATGAAAAACTGTTTTTT. Residues: CASSLVTGGTSNEKLFF. This rearrangement joins TRBV5-1 to TRBJ1-4; TRBD1 matches 8 bases. Germline V gives CDR1 SGHRS, CDR2 YFSETQ. This CDR3 has 17 residues. Trimming cost V 0 bases and J 3 bases; bases outside gene matches: 7.

The gene calls are TRBV5-1 and TRBJ2-7, with D perhaps matching TRBD1 (6 bases). Deletions cut 0 bases from V and 3 bases from J, with 10 bases between. The CDR3 spans 14 residues. The germline CDR1 and CDR2 sequences are SGHRS and YFSETQ. The CDR3 coding sequence is TGCGCCAGCAGCTTGGACAGGGTAGGCTACGAGCAGTACTTC. It codes for CASSLDRVGYEQYF.

V and J are TRBV3-1 (or the pseudogene TRBV3-2) and TRBJ1-3, with D unresolved. Trimming pared 0 bases from V and 0 bases from J, leaving 9 bases between. CDR3 length: 16 amino acids. The V gene's germline CDR1 is LGHDT and CDR2 YNNKEL (reference sequence). DNA of the CDR3: TGTGCCAGCAGCCAAGATGGCGGGATCTCTGGAAACACCATATATTTT. Protein sequence: CASSQDGGISGNTIYF.

This rearrangement joins TRBV5-5 to TRBJ1-5, with 7 bases lining up with TRBD1. Germline V lookup: CDR1 SGHKS, CDR2 YYEKEE (reference sequence). The CDR3 sequence is 15 residues long. The J segment lost 6 bases and the V segment lost 0 bases, leaving 6 bases of the junction unmatched. The CDR3 protein is CASSLAGGGGQPQHF. CDR3 DNA: TGTGCCAGCAGCTTGGCCGGAGGGGGCGGTCAGCCCCAGCATTTT.

The rearrangement joins TRBV7-2 to TRBJ2-3; 10 positions agree with TRBD2. Germline CDR1 is SGHTA and CDR2 is FQGNSA. V lost 1 base and J lost 4; bases outside the gene matches: 5. This CDR3 has 16 amino acids. This CDR3 is CASSLGASGGSDTQYF. The CDR3 DNA sequence: TGTGCCAGCAGCTTAGGAGCTAGCGGGGGTTCAGATACGCAGTATTTT.

In this sample, this clone turned up once. The chain employs TRBV7-8 and TRBJ2-2, with no clear D. The CDR3 totals 12 residues. Trimming took off 3 bases at V and 8 bases at J, with 7 bases between the two ends. Germline V gives CDR1 SGHVS, CDR2 FQNEAQ. The CDR3 reads CASSFSRGELFF. The CDR3 nucleotides read TGTGCCAGCAGCTTCTCTAGAGGGGAGCTGTTTTTT. Supplemented by reference TRBV7-8 and TRBJ2-2, the full variable domain reads GAGVSQSPRYKVAKRGQDVALRCDPISGHVSLFWYQQALGQGPEFLTYFQNEAQLDKSGLPSDRFFAERPEGSVSTLKIQRTQQEDSAVYLCASSFSRGELFFGEGSRLTVL.

The chain is built from TRBV5-1 and TRBJ2-2, with a tentative D call TRBD1 (6 bases). This CDR3 is built from 15 residues. Trimming removed 0 bases from V and 5 bases from J, with 11 bases in between. Germline lookup yields CDR1 SGHRS and CDR2 YFSETQ. The CDR3 protein is CASSLAGQSTGELFF. The DNA of the CDR3 is TGCGCCAGCAGCTTGGCCGGACAGTCTACCGGGGAGCTGTTTTTT.

This clone showed up just a few times. The CDR3 DNA reads as TGTGCCAGCAGCGTAGGTGGGGCGCCTGAAAAACTGTTTTTT. Its protein product is CASSVGGAPEKLFF. The gene calls are TRBV9 and TRBJ1-4; D is perhaps TRBD1 (5 bases). Germline V gives CDR1 SGDLS, CDR2 YYNGEE. The CDR3 is 14 residues long. V lost 0 bases, J lost 7 bases, and 10 bases lay in between.

The chain uses TRBV18 and TRBJ1-3, with D possibly being TRBD1 (5 bases). V lost 3 bases and J 3 bases, leaving 12 bases between the germline ends. This CDR3 is built from 15 residues. CDR1 and CDR2 from the germline V gene are KGHSH and LQKENI. The CDR3 spells CASSPNGGDGNTIYF. The DNA for the CDR3 is TGTGCCAGCTCACCGAACGGGGGGGATGGAAACACCATATATTTT.

This clone was counted a single time. The DNA for the CDR3 is TGTGCCAGCAGTGAAAGGACAGGGCCGGGGTATGGCTACACCTTC. Its protein product is CASSERTGPGYGYTF. This chain connects TRBV2 to TRBJ1-2; 8 nucleotides line up with TRBD1. Germline V gives CDR1 SNHLY, CDR2 FYNNEI. The CDR3 is 15 amino acids. V shed 2 bases, J shed 5 bases, and the junction held 7 bases outside the gene matches. Drawing the rest from reference TRBV2 and TRBJ1-2, the complete variable domain is EPEVTQTPSHQVTQMGQEVILRCVPISNHLYFYWYRQILGQKVEFLVSFYNNEISEKSEIFDDQFSVERPDGSNFTLKIRSTKLEDSAMYFCASSERTGPGYGYTFGSGTRLTVV.

The chain has TRBV10-3 and TRBJ1-1, with D perhaps matching TRBD1 (6 bases). Germline loops: CDR1 ENHRY, CDR2 SYGVKD. Trimming pared 10 bases from V and 3 bases from J, leaving 24 bases between. CDR3 size: 16 residues. The CDR3 DNA reads as TGTGCCACGACGACAGGCCTAACCCGGGGGGACACTGAAGCTTTCTTT. This translates into CATTTGLTRGDTEAFF.

V and J are TRBV7-9 and TRBJ1-1; 9 bases line up with TRBD1. This CDR3 contains 16 residues. Trimming cost V 0 bases and J 2 bases; bases outside gene matches: 4. The germline CDR1 and CDR2 sequences are SEHNR and FQNEAQ (reference sequence). Here the CDR3 DNA reads TGTGCCAGCAGCTTAGCCGGACAGGGGCTAAACACTGAAGCTTTCTTT. Translation: CASSLAGQGLNTEAFF.

The rearrangement joins TRBV20-1 to TRBJ2-5; TRBD1 agrees at 9 bases. Per germline, CDR1 DFQATT and CDR2 SNEGSKA (reference sequence). CDR3 length: 14 amino acids. V shed 3 bases and J 2 bases; nucleotides not matched to a gene: 4. Here the CDR3 DNA reads TGCAGTGCTAGTACAGGGGGCTGGCAAGAGACCCAGTACTTC. This codes for CSASTGGWQETQYF.

The genes are TRBV7-2 and TRBJ2-7; D possibly corresponds to TRBD2 (6 bases). Germline V gene sequence: CDR1 SGHTA, CDR2 FQGNSA. The CDR3 loop spans 16 amino acids. V dropped 0 bases and J dropped 5 bases, with 17 bases sitting between them. Written as DNA, the CDR3 is TGTGCCAGCAGCTTAGCGCGGTCCGGGGCTAGCGACGAGCAGTACTTC. It yields the protein CASSLARSGASDEQYF. The full variable domain, completed using reference TRBV7-2 and TRBJ2-7, is GAGVSQSPSNKVTEKGKDVELRCDPISGHTALYWYRQSLGQGLEFLIYFQGNSAPDKSGLPSDRFSAERTGGSVSTLTIQRTQQEDSAVYLCASSLARSGASDEQYFGPGTRLTVT.

The rearrangement uses TRBV5-1 and TRBJ2-3; 13 bases are shared with TRBD2. V shed 4 bases and J 3 bases; nucleotides not matched to a gene: 8. The CDR3 is 17 amino acids. Germline values: CDR1 SGHRS, CDR2 YFSETQ. DNA for the CDR3: TGCGCCAGCAGCGCCCTGACTAGCGGGGGGCCGACAGATACGCAGTATTTT. Its translation: CASSALTSGGPTDTQYF.

The chain carries TRBV9 and TRBJ2-7; no reliable D call. V lost 0 bases, J lost 3 bases, and 10 bases lay in between. Germline CDR1 and CDR2: SGDLS and YYNGEE. The CDR3 consists of 14 residues. Here the CDR3 reads CASSVDQVHYEQYF. CDR3 sequence (DNA): TGTGCCAGCAGCGTAGACCAGGTCCACTACGAGCAGTACTTC.

V is TRBV19 and J is TRBJ1-2; D is perhaps TRBD1 (6 bases). The germline V gene has CDR1 LNHDA and CDR2 SQIVND (reference sequence). CDR3 length equals 13 residues. The V end lost 4 bases, the J end lost 14 bases, and 20 bases lay between the germline ends. This CDR3 reads CASSKTTDRTGTF. The CDR3 region has the DNA TGTGCCAGTAGTAAAACTACCGACAGGACGGGGACCTTC.

The CDR3 here is CASSQEGLSGSPLHF. CDR3 nucleotides: TGCGCCAGCAGCCAAGAGGGCCTTAGCGGTTCACCCCTCCACTTT. The chain uses TRBV4-3 and TRBJ1-6, with unresolved D. V lost 0 bases to trimming and J lost 9 bases, with 12 bases between them. The CDR3 has 15 residues. The germline gives CDR1 LGHNA, CDR2 YSLEER.

The rearrangement links TRBV7-2 to TRBJ1-1, with a possible D match to TRBD1 (5 bases). CDR3 size: 15 residues. Trimming removed 2 bases at V and 5 bases at J, with 15 bases between. Germline V gene lookup returns CDR1 SGHTA and CDR2 FQGNSA. The CDR3 coding sequence is TGTGCCAGCAGCTTACCTGCGGGGGTGGGGACTGAAGCTTTCTTT. Amino acid sequence: CASSLPAGVGTEAFF. Full variable domain (rest looked up from reference TRBV7-2 and TRBJ1-1): GAGVSQSPSNKVTEKGKDVELRCDPISGHTALYWYRQSLGQGLEFLIYFQGNSAPDKSGLPSDRFSAERTGGSVSTLTIQRTQQEDSAVYLCASSLPAGVGTEAFFGQGTRLTVV.